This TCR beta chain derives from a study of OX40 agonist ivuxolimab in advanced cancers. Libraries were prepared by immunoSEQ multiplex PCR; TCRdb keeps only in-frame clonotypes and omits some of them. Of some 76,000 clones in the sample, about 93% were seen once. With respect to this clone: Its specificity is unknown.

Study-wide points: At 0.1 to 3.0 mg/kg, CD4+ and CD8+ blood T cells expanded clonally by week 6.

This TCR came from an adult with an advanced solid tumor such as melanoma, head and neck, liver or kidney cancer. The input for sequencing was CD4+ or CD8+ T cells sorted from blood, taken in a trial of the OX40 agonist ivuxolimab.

In DNA, the CDR3 is TGTGCCAGCAGTTCGCTGGGGGCTGCGACTAATGAAAAACTGTTTTTT. Residues: CASSSLGAATNEKLFF. This sequence joins TRBV27 and TRBJ1-4, with a weak D call TRBD1 (6 bases). Trimming stripped 4 bases from V and 2 bases from J, with 14 bases between. CDR1 MNHEY and CDR2 SMNVEV come from the germline V gene (reference sequence). This CDR3 is 16 amino acids long.